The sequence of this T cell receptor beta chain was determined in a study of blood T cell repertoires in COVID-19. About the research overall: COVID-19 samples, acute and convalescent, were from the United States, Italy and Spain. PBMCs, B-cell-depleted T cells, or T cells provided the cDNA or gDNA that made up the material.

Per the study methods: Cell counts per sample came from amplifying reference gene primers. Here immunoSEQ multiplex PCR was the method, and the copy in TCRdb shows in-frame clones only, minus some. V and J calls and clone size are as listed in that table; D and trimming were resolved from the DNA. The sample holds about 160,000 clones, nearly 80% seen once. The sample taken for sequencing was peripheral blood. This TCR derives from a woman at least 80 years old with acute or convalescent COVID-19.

The CDR3 is CASSQLTHPDGEATYGYTF. The CDR3 DNA follows: TGCGCCAGCAGTCAATTGACGCATCCTGACGGGGAAGCCACCTATGGCTACACCTTC. The chain is built from TRBV23-1 and TRBJ1-2; D is ambiguous. TRBV23-1 belongs to the ORF category, with a function that is uncertain. CDR3 length: 19 amino acids. V was pared by 1 base and J by 4 bases, with 25 bases between.